This T cell receptor beta chain was found in a study of glioma-infiltrating T cells after dendritic cell vaccination. About the research overall: Dendritic cell vaccine was injected intradermally three times, biweekly. Points from the study as a whole: Survival was not directly related to TCR clonality in these patients.

A remark on this clone: Its antigen is undetermined.

Time point denoted: after dendritic cell vaccination, including at tumor progression/relapse. Fresh-frozen tumor tissue and more than two years of survival data were available for all. Looked up from germline, CDR1 is SGHAT and CDR2 is FQDESV (reference sequence). Trimming cost V 5 bases and J 8 bases; bases outside gene matches: 12. The CDR3 runs 15 residues. TCRdb's copy holds only in-frame clones and misses some; the assay was immunoSEQ multiplex PCR. The data hold 55,000 to 75,000 clones, with about 80% observed a single time. The chain combines TRBV11-1 with TRBJ1-1; 9 bases are shared with TRBD1. This specimen was blood, taken after dendritic cell vaccination. The source of this sequence is a human donor with glioblastoma. The CDR3 reads CASSRTGTGQSEAFF. CDR3 nucleotide sequence: TGTGCCAGCAGCCGGACCGGGACAGGGCAATCCGAAGCTTTCTTT. The whole variable domain, remainder taken from reference TRBV11-1 and TRBJ1-1, is EAEVAQSPRYKITEKSQAVAFWCDPISGHATLYWYRQILGQGPELLVQFQDESVVDDSQLPKDRFSAERLKGVDSTLKIQPAELGDSAMYLCASSRTGTGQSEAFFGQGTRLTVV.